One and the same sample provided the 2 T cell receptor beta chains below, sequenced in a study of early T cells in non-severe SARS-CoV-2 infection. Using its own MiXCR run on the 5' RACE reads, TCRdb lists one record per CDR3 protein. Seen here are about 47,000 distinct CDR3 sequences, roughly 10% observed once, and the top ten hold over 4%. This specimen consisted of whole blood, obtained at baseline. Every receptor here comes from an adult who was a healthcare worker with PCR-confirmed SARS-CoV-2 infection or an uninfected control (not recorded which).

The genes are TRBV5-1 and TRBJ2-1; TRBD2 matches 9 bases. J was trimmed by 8 bases and V by 2 bases; bases with no gene match: 8. The CDR3 consists of 15 residues. Germline V gene lookup returns CDR1 SGHRS and CDR2 YFSETQ. The CDR3 DNA reads TGCGCCAGCAGCTTATTGGCGGGAGGGCCGTATGAGCAGTTCTTC. As protein: CASSLLAGGPYEQFF.

The chain joins TRBV10-3 to TRBJ2-3; the D is unclear. V dropped 9 bases and J dropped 2 bases, with 12 bases sitting between them. This CDR3 spans 13 amino acids. Germline-derived CDR1 and CDR2 are ENHRY and SYGVKD. CDR3 DNA sequence: TGTGCCATTAGTTTACAGATCACAGATACGCAGTATTTT. Amino acids: CAISLQITDTQYF.